Listed below are T cell receptor beta chains from one sample, sequenced in a study of T cell responses to AZD1222 COVID-19 vaccine. Clones were read by immunoSEQ multiplex PCR, and TCRdb kept only the in-frame ones, dropping some. Among hundreds of thousands of clones listed, almost 95% were seen once. Sequenced material: peripheral blood, taken 28 days after the second AZD1222 dose. All receptors derive from an adult who received the AZD1222 COVID-19 vaccine. Each CDR3 is given with its conserved first and last residue. A D gene is named only where the DNA matches it firmly. Rows give clone size only sometimes, using once, few, many, or a class for an expanded clone.

CASSLERHSPLHF	TGCGCCAGCAGCTTGGAACGGCATTCACCCCTCCACTTT	NA	TRBJ1-6	TRBV5-1	NA
CASSDSTNYGYTF	TGTGCCAGCAGTGACAGTACTAACTATGGCTACACCTTC	NA	TRBJ1-2	TRBV6-1	NA
CASSPGTGAGNTIYF	TGTGCCAGCAGCCCTGGGACCGGGGCTGGAAACACCATATATTTT	NA	TRBJ1-3	TRBV28	NA
CASSWDGAGANVLTF	TGTGCCAGCAGTTGGGACGGGGCTGGGGCCAACGTCCTGACTTTC	NA	TRBJ2-6	TRBV2	NA
CASRQGGSNGELFF	TGCGCCAGCAGACAGGGGGGTTCGAACGGGGAGCTGTTTTTT	TRBD1	TRBJ2-2	TRBV5-1	once
CASGWEQPQHF	TGTGCGTCGGGCTGGGAGCAGCCCCAGCATTTT	NA	TRBJ1-5	TRBV19	NA
CASSPRWVNTEAFF	TGTGCCAGCAGCCCCCGTTGGGTGAACACTGAAGCTTTCTTT	NA	TRBJ1-1	TRBV11-2	NA
CASSQVGATEAFF	TGTGCCAGCAGCCAAGTAGGAGCCACTGAAGCTTTCTTT	NA	TRBJ1-1	TRBV3-1/TRBV3-2	few
CASGKSSYEQYF	TGTGCCAGCGGGAAATCCTCCTACGAGCAGTACTTC	NA	TRBJ2-7	TRBV2	NA
CASMGLEFYEQYF	TGTGCCAGCATGGGACTAGAGTTTTACGAGCAGTACTTC	TRBD2	TRBJ2-7	TRBV28	once
CASSFDRAGGDEQYF	TGTGCCAGCAGCTTTGACAGGGCCGGAGGGGACGAGCAGTACTTC	NA	TRBJ2-7	TRBV5-5	NA
CASSSGQGMDGELFF	TGTGCCAGCAGTTCAGGACAGGGAATGGACGGGGAGCTGTTTTTT	TRBD1	TRBJ2-2	TRBV7-9	NA
CASSSQGVKETQYF	TGTGCCAGCAGTTCCCAAGGAGTAAAGGAGACCCAGTACTTC	NA	TRBJ2-5	TRBV7-9	NA
CASRDRGNQPQHF	TGTGCCAGTAGGGACAGGGGGAATCAGCCCCAGCATTTT	TRBD1	TRBJ1-5	TRBV19	NA
CASTPDRASYNEQFF	TGTGCCAGTACCCCGGACAGGGCATCCTACAATGAGCAGTTCTTC	TRBD1	TRBJ2-1	TRBV19	NA
CASSIDGWNTEAFF	TGTGCCAGTAGTATAGACGGATGGAACACTGAAGCTTTCTTT	NA	TRBJ1-1	TRBV19	NA
CASDPGRGTDTQYF	TGTGCCAGTGACCCCGGCAGGGGCACAGATACGCAGTATTTT	NA	TRBJ2-3	TRBV28	NA
CASSPQGVVNTGELFF	TGTGCCAGCTCGCCCCAGGGGGTTGTTAACACCGGGGAGCTGTTTTTT	TRBD1	TRBJ2-2	TRBV18	NA
CASSLAAGLAGVGNTGELFF	TGTGCCAGCTCACTCGCGGCTGGACTAGCGGGAGTCGGTAACACCGGGGAGCTGTTTTTT	TRBD2	TRBJ2-2	TRBV18	NA
CAISGTGNNYGYTF	TGTGCCATTTCCGGGACAGGGAACAACTATGGCTACACCTTC	TRBD1	TRBJ1-2	TRBV6-5	NA
CASQETQYF	TGCGCCAGCCAAGAGACCCAGTACTTC	NA	TRBJ2-5	TRBV5-1	NA
CASSWTSGSTEQFF	TGTGCCAGCAGTTGGACTAGCGGGAGTACTGAGCAGTTCTTC	TRBD2	TRBJ2-1	TRBV2	NA
CASSLRTGGAVDYGYTF	TGTGCCAGCAGCCTAAGGACAGGGGGCGCGGTAGACTATGGCTACACCTTC	TRBD1	TRBJ1-2	TRBV6-2/TRBV6-3	once
CASSSGQVVNEKLFF	TGTGCCAGCAGTTCCGGACAGGTAGTTAATGAAAAACTGTTTTTT	TRBD1	TRBJ1-4	TRBV7-9	NA
CAISEPTGSTYEQYF	TGTGCCATCAGTGAACCCACGGGGAGTACCTACGAGCAGTACTTC	NA	TRBJ2-7	TRBV10-3	NA
CSVVGLAGEENYNEQFF	TGCAGCGTAGTGGGACTAGCGGGGGAAGAAAACTACAATGAGCAGTTCTTC	TRBD2	TRBJ2-1	TRBV29-1	NA
CASSESVDEQYF	TGTGCCAGCAGTGAATCAGTAGACGAGCAGTACTTC	NA	TRBJ2-7	TRBV6-1	NA
CASSKNWDNYEQYF	TGTGCCAGCAGTAAAAACTGGGACAACTACGAGCAGTACTTC	NA	TRBJ2-7	TRBV27	NA
CASKSGGDLDGYTF	TGTGCTTCCAAATCAGGGGGAGATTTGGATGGCTACACCTTC	TRBD1	TRBJ1-2	TRBV19	NA
CASSFLGAGELFF	TGCGCCAGCAGCTTCTTGGGGGCCGGGGAGCTGTTTTTT	NA	TRBJ2-2	TRBV5-1	NA
CASSLKTENNEKLFF	TGTGCCAGCAGCTTAAAGACAGAGAATAATGAAAAACTGTTTTTT	NA	TRBJ1-4	TRBV13	NA
CASSYGGLRETQYF	TGTGCCAGCAGTTACGGGGGACTGAGGGAGACCCAGTACTTC	NA	TRBJ2-5	TRBV6-2/TRBV6-3	NA
CASSQGVVREPQHF	TGTGCCAGCAGCCAGGGGGTTGTCAGGGAGCCCCAGCATTTT	NA	TRBJ1-5	TRBV3-1/TRBV3-2	NA
CASSFGQGTNEKLFF	TGTGCCAGCAGCTTCGGACAGGGGACTAATGAAAAACTGTTTTTT	TRBD1	TRBJ1-4	TRBV7-9	NA
CASSPNRLVGELFF	TGTGCCAGCAGCCCAAATCGGTTGGTCGGGGAGCTGTTTTTT	NA	TRBJ2-2	TRBV11-3	NA
CASTLGITGELFF	TGTGCCAGCACCCTAGGGATAACCGGGGAGCTGTTTTTT	NA	TRBJ2-2	TRBV5-6	once
CATHGGLQEKLFF	TGTGCCACCCACGGAGGGTTACAGGAAAAACTGTTTTTT	NA	TRBJ1-4	TRBV18	NA
CASSQERVLSPLHF	TGCGCCAGCAGCCAAGAGAGGGTGCTTTCACCCCTCCACTTT	NA	TRBJ1-6	TRBV4-1	NA
CAWTNGGAYGYTF	TGTGCCTGGACCAATGGGGGGGCATATGGCTACACCTTC	NA	TRBJ1-2	TRBV30	NA
CASSLVGTAAFF	TGTGCCAGCAGCTTGGTGGGGACAGCGGCTTTCTTT	TRBD1	TRBJ1-1	TRBV5-4	NA
CASRVDLNTEAFF	TGTGCCAGCAGAGTCGACTTGAACACTGAAGCTTTCTTT	NA	TRBJ1-1	TRBV5-8	NA
CASSQAGLGMYEQYF	TGCGCCAGCAGCCAAGCAGGCCTAGGAATGTACGAGCAGTACTTC	NA	TRBJ2-7	TRBV4-1	NA
CASSSELVAKAFF	TGTGCCAGCAGTTCGGAACTGGTCGCTAAAGCTTTCTTT	NA	TRBJ1-1	TRBV28	NA
CASSPDRLYEQYF	TGTGCCAGCAGTCCGGACAGGCTCTACGAGCAGTACTTC	TRBD1	TRBJ2-7	TRBV28	NA
CASSLAAQNTEAFF	TGCGCCAGCAGCTTGGCAGCTCAGAACACTGAAGCTTTCTTT	NA	TRBJ1-1	TRBV5-1	NA
CASSPGEKLFF	TGTGCCAGCAGCCCGGGAGAAAAACTGTTTTTT	NA	TRBJ1-4	TRBV6-5	few
CASSSGPPSGGAFNEQFF	TGTGCCAGCAGCTCCGGGCCCCCTAGCGGGGGGGCGTTCAATGAGCAGTTCTTC	TRBD2	TRBJ2-1	TRBV9	NA
CSVSGQGRTEAFF	TGCAGCGTTTCGGGCCAAGGTCGCACTGAAGCTTTCTTT	NA	TRBJ1-1	TRBV29-1	NA
CASRAGTGGENIQYF	TGTGCCAGCAGGGCTGGAACCGGGGGGGAAAACATTCAGTACTTC	TRBD2	TRBJ2-4	TRBV6-5	NA
CASSPSGKAEAFF	TGTGCCAGCTCACCATCGGGGAAGGCTGAAGCTTTCTTT	NA	TRBJ1-1	TRBV18	NA
CATLHSAGASSGDYGYTF	TGTGCCACCCTCCACAGTGCGGGGGCGTCCTCAGGTGACTATGGCTACACCTTC	NA	TRBJ1-2	TRBV28	NA
CAISELAGDYEQYF	TGTGCCATCAGTGAACTAGCGGGGGACTACGAGCAGTACTTC	TRBD2	TRBJ2-7	TRBV10-3	NA
CASSELAGADYNEQFF	TGTGCCAGCTCCGAACTAGCGGGGGCCGACTACAATGAGCAGTTCTTC	TRBD2	TRBJ2-1	TRBV18	NA
CASSAGVASPLHF	TGTGCCAGCAGTGCGGGGGTAGCTTCACCCCTCCACTTT	NA	TRBJ1-6	TRBV12-3/TRBV12-4	once
CASSLNPGQGEETQYF	TGCGCCAGCAGCTTGAACCCCGGGCAGGGGGAAGAGACCCAGTACTTC	TRBD1	TRBJ2-5	TRBV5-1	NA